This TCR beta chain was found in a study of CD8+ T cells in alopecia areata. General study points: Scalp sample sequencing also detects resident alphabeta T cells of normal skin. Patients shared TCRs less clearly than mice did, possibly for HLA-related reasons.

CD4+ and CD8+ T cells were sorted from PBMCs stained for CD3, CD4 and CD8. Concerning this clone itself: Its antigen is still unknown.

Per the germline V gene, CDR1 is MNHEY and CDR2 is SMNVEV (reference sequence). This CDR3 comprises 18 residues. The V end lost 3 bases, the J end lost 1 base, and 18 bases lay between the germline ends. Extracted RNA was reverse transcribed, and the resulting cDNA served as sequencing template. Measured with immunoSEQ multiplex PCR; TCRdb has only the in-frame clones, and not every one. The table records about 150,000 clones, approximately 60% of them present only once. Material: CD8+ T cells sorted from blood. This sequence originates from a human donor in good health. This sequence joins TRBV27 and TRBJ2-2; the D gene is possibly TRBD2 (6 bases). CDR3 coding DNA: TGTGCCAGCAGTTTCCCGACGAATCTAGCGAAGAACACCGGGGAGCTGTTTTTT. It codes for CASSFPTNLAKNTGELFF.